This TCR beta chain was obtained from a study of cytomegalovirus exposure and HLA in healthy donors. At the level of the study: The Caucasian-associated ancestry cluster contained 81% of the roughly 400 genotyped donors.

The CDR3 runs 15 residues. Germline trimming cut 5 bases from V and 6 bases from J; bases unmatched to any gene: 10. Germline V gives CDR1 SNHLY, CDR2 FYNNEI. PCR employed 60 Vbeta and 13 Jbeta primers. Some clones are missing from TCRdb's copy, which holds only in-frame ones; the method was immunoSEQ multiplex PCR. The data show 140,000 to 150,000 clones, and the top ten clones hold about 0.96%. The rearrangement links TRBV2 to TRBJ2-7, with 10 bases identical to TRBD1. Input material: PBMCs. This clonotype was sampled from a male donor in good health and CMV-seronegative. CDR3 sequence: CASSQSFGTGVEQYF. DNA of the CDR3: TGTGCCAGCAGTCAATCCTTCGGGACAGGGGTCGAGCAGTACTTC.